The 21 T cell receptor beta chains given below trace back to one sample, sequenced in a study of OX40 agonist ivuxolimab in advanced cancers. Some clones are missing from TCRdb's copy, which holds only in-frame ones; the method was immunoSEQ multiplex PCR. This table holds more than 80,000 clones, roughly 93% found once. Sequenced here: CD4+ or CD8+ T cells sorted from blood, sampled in a trial of the OX40 agonist ivuxolimab. The receptors derive from an adult with an advanced solid tumor such as melanoma, head and neck, liver or kidney cancer.

This chain uses TRBV7-3 with TRBJ2-1, with 7 nucleotides matching TRBD1. The CDR3 covers 14 residues. Looked up from germline, CDR1 is SGHTA and CDR2 is FQGTGA. The junction had 9 bases not matched to a gene; V was cut back by 5 bases and J by 8 bases. CDR3: CASSHGTVGHEQFF. The CDR3 DNA sequence: TGTGCCAGCAGCCACGGGACAGTCGGCCATGAGCAGTTCTTC.

This sequence joins TRBV6-1 and TRBJ2-3; tentatively, D is TRBD2 (5 bases). The CDR3 length is 13 residues. Looked up from germline, CDR1 is MNHNS and CDR2 is SASEGT. Trimming took off 2 bases at V and 4 bases at J, with 7 bases between the two ends. The CDR3 DNA reads TGTGCCAGCAGTGAATCCGGGGCAGATACGCAGTATTTT. Amino acid sequence: CASSESGADTQYF.

V usage is TRBV25-1 and J usage is TRBJ1-4; D unclear. The ends were cut back, 8 bases at V and 7 bases at J, with 5 bases in the middle. In germline, CDR1 is MGHDK, CDR2 SYGVNS. CDR3 length equals 10 residues. The CDR3 is CASGAEKLFF. In DNA form, the CDR3 reads TGTGCCAGCGGCGCTGAAAAACTGTTTTTT.

The rearrangement uses TRBV9 and TRBJ1-6; D might be TRBD1 (6 bases). V shed 1 base and J shed 5 bases, with 7 bases lying between them. The CDR3 is 14 residues long. The V gene's germline CDR1 is SGDLS and CDR2 YYNGEE. CDR3 in DNA: TGTGCCAGCAGCGTACGGACAGATAATTCACCCCTCCACTTT. Translated, it gives CASSVRTDNSPLHF.

The V gene is TRBV6-5, the J gene TRBJ2-1, with unresolved D. V was pared by 0 bases and J by 15 bases, with 15 bases between. The CDR3 length is 13 residues. CDR1 and CDR2 from the germline V gene are MNHEY and SVGAGI. DNA for the CDR3: TGTGCCAGCAGTTACTCGACGGTGTGGGATTTGTTCTTC. Amino acids: CASSYSTVWDLFF.

The chain employs TRBV7-2 and TRBJ2-3, with D possibly matching TRBD2 (6 bases). This CDR3 region has 13 residues. Germline assignment: CDR1 SGHTA and CDR2 FQGNSA. V dropped 5 bases and J dropped 2 bases, with 8 bases sitting between them. The CDR3 protein is CASSLDYTDTQYF. DNA of the CDR3: TGTGCCAGCAGCCTGGACTACACAGATACGCAGTATTTT.

The rearrangement uses TRBV28 and TRBJ1-1; TRBD1 might be the D (6 bases). Per the germline V gene, CDR1 is MDHEN and CDR2 is SYDVKM. The CDR3 runs to 14 residues. V was clipped by 3 bases and J by 12 bases, with 20 bases between them. CDR3 amino acids: CASSLPRGRAATFF. For the CDR3, the DNA is TGTGCCAGCAGTTTGCCCCGGGGGCGAGCAGCGACTTTCTTT.

The chain employs TRBV27 and TRBJ1-5, with 9 bases lining up with TRBD1. Germline lookup yields CDR1 MNHEY and CDR2 SMNVEV (reference sequence). This CDR3 contains 16 residues. J was trimmed by 2 bases and V by 5 bases; bases with no gene match: 7. The CDR3 bases are TGTGCCAGCAGTCCCTGGACAGGGGTCGGCAATCAGCCCCAGCATTTT. It is translated as CASSPWTGVGNQPQHF.

The rearrangement links TRBV9 to TRBJ2-1, with TRBD2 matching over 9 bases. The CDR3 consists of 15 residues. Trimming at V came to 2 bases and at J to 8 bases, leaving 8 bases not matched to a gene. Per germline, CDR1 SGDLS and CDR2 YYNGEE. As DNA, the CDR3 is TGTGCCAGCAGCGTTAGCGGGAGTCGGTGGGATGAGCAGTTCTTC. Translating gives CASSVSGSRWDEQFF.

The chain combines TRBV10-3 with TRBJ1-5; 7 bases line up with TRBD1. Germline V lookup: CDR1 ENHRY, CDR2 SYGVKD. The V and J ends lost 3 bases and 0 bases, in that order; junction bases with no gene match: 2. This CDR3 contains 15 residues. The CDR3 bases are TGTGCCATCAGTGAAGGGACAGATAGCAATCAGCCCCAGCATTTT. This codes for CAISEGTDSNQPQHF.

This clone was seen a single time. The chain couples TRBV6-6 to TRBJ2-3; D not resolved. Germline assignment: CDR1 MNHNY and CDR2 SVGAGI (reference sequence). CDR3 length equals 15 residues. V shed 0 bases and J shed 1 base, with 8 bases lying between them. The CDR3 protein is CASSYSVAGTDTQYF. CDR3 sequence (DNA): TGTGCCAGCAGTTACTCGGTAGCCGGCACAGATACGCAGTATTTT.

This clone was observed a handful of times. The chain joins TRBV28 to TRBJ1-3; no clear D gene. The CDR3 runs 13 residues. V was pared by 5 bases and J by 4 bases, with 9 bases between. The V gene's germline CDR1 is MDHEN and CDR2 SYDVKM. The CDR3 DNA reads TGTGCCAGCAGTGGCTTCGGGGGAAACACCATATATTTT. The encoded protein is CASSGFGGNTIYF. Filled out from reference TRBV28 and TRBJ1-3, the complete variable domain reads DVKVTQSSRYLVKRTGEKVFLECVQDMDHENMFWYRQDPGLGLRLIYFSYDVKMKEKGDIPEGYSVSREKKERFSLILESASTNQTSMYLCASSGFGGNTIYFGEGSWLTVV.

The chain joins TRBV10-3 to TRBJ2-1; 13 bases fit TRBD2. The trim removed 6 bases at V and 9 bases at J, leaving 5 bases unmatched. Germline V gives CDR1 ENHRY, CDR2 SYGVKD. The CDR3 is 14 amino acids. CDR3 sequence: CAIRLAGGASEQFF. The CDR3 bases are TGTGCCATCAGACTAGCGGGAGGGGCCAGTGAGCAGTTCTTC.

V usage is TRBV4-1 and J usage is TRBJ1-6; D unresolved. The CDR3 consists of 16 residues. Between the trimmed V and J ends, which lost 3 bases and 9 bases, there was a span of 18 bases. Germline loops: CDR1 MGHRA, CDR2 YSYEKL. CDR3 DNA sequence: TGCGCCAGCAGCCAGCTCCAGGTGCCCCTTGGTTCACCCCTCCACTTT. It translates to CASSQLQVPLGSPLHF.

The chain recombines TRBV6-5 with TRBJ1-5; TRBD1 matches at 9 bases. The length of the CDR3 is 15 residues. V lost 5 bases and J lost 7; bases outside the gene matches: 9. CDR1 and CDR2 from the germline V gene are MNHEY and SVGAGI. The CDR3 nucleotides read TGTGCCAGCAGTGTATTACAGGGGGCCGGGCAGCCCCAGCATTTT. Residues: CASSVLQGAGQPQHF.

The genes are TRBV9 and TRBJ1-1, with TRBD1 as a possible D gene (6 bases). V dropped 0 bases and J dropped 12 bases, with 18 bases sitting between them. Germline V gives CDR1 SGDLS, CDR2 YYNGEE. The CDR3 covers 14 residues. The CDR3, as DNA: TGTGCCAGCAGCGTAGACGACAGGCCAGCCATACCTTTCTTT. Protein product: CASSVDDRPAIPFF.

This chain connects TRBV10-3 to TRBJ1-1, with D unresolved. The V end lost 8 bases, the J end lost 8 bases, and 24 bases lay between the germline ends. The CDR3 runs 15 residues. The germline CDR1 and CDR2 sequences are ENHRY and SYGVKD. For the CDR3, the DNA is TGTGCCATCTCGACGGGAGGGTCGGCCTCGGCCGAAGCTTTCTTT. This gives the protein CAISTGGSASAEAFF.

The rearrangement uses TRBV28 and TRBJ2-5; D may be TRBD2 (6 bases). Per germline, CDR1 MDHEN and CDR2 SYDVKM. V was cut by 2 bases and J by 1 base, with 8 bases left in between. The CDR3 consists of 14 residues. In nucleotides, the CDR3 is TGTGCCAGCAGTTTAGCGGGGAGCCAAGAGACCCAGTACTTC. The encoded protein is CASSLAGSQETQYF.

V is TRBV10-3 and J is TRBJ2-5; TRBD2 matches 10 bases. J was trimmed by 5 bases and V by 10 bases; bases with no gene match: 10. Germline loops: CDR1 ENHRY, CDR2 SYGVKD. The CDR3 is 14 residues long. CDR3 residues: CATNGLAERETQYF. CDR3 in DNA: TGTGCCACCAATGGACTAGCGGAGAGGGAGACCCAGTACTTC.

V is TRBV29-1 and J is TRBJ1-2; D is possibly TRBD1 (6 bases). The CDR3 length is 12 residues. V was pared by 4 bases and J by 5 bases, with 11 bases between. Germline V gives CDR1 SQVTM, CDR2 ANQGSEA. CDR3 region: CSVVLQGYGYTF. Here the CDR3 DNA reads TGCAGCGTTGTCCTACAGGGATATGGCTACACCTTC.

This clone was detected once. The chain joins TRBV19 to TRBJ2-1, with TRBD1 identical over 8 bases. The CDR3 consists of 16 residues. The V gene end was trimmed by 5 bases and the J gene end by 5 bases; junction bases not matched to a gene: 11. Germline V CDR1 and CDR2: LNHDA, SQIVND (reference sequence). CDR3 sequence reads: CASSSDRGWLNNEQFF. The CDR3 DNA is TGTGCCAGTAGTTCCGACAGGGGATGGTTGAACAATGAGCAGTTCTTC.